This T cell receptor beta chain came from a study of shared clonotypes between healthy human individuals. Naive CD8 populations comprised CD45RO-negative cells positively selected for CCR7, excluding terminally differentiated effector memory CD45RA+ cells. The run depth of the assay was deep. When replicate PCRs were run on sorted subsets, they used 150 to 250 ng DNA, tens of thousands of T cell genomes. Libraries were prepared by immunoSEQ multiplex PCR; TCRdb keeps only in-frame clonotypes and omits some of them. The data hold 1.5 million to 2.5 million clones, with roughly 95% observed a single time. The CDR3 is 15 residues long. Germline loops: CDR1 MDHEN, CDR2 SYDVKM. V lost 3 bases, J lost 4 bases, and 15 bases lay in between. Concerning this clone itself: The antigen remains undetermined.

General study points: Naive CD4 clonotype sharing across several donors was approximately 5%.

The clonotype comes from a man aged 18 to 30 in good health. The chain combines TRBV28 with TRBJ1-1, with D possibly being TRBD1 (5 bases). Sequencing was carried out using naive CD8+ T cells sorted from blood. Here the CDR3 reads CASSLGGTVATEAFF. The CDR3 DNA reads as TGTGCCAGCAGTTTGGGGGGGACGGTGGCCACTGAAGCTTTCTTT.